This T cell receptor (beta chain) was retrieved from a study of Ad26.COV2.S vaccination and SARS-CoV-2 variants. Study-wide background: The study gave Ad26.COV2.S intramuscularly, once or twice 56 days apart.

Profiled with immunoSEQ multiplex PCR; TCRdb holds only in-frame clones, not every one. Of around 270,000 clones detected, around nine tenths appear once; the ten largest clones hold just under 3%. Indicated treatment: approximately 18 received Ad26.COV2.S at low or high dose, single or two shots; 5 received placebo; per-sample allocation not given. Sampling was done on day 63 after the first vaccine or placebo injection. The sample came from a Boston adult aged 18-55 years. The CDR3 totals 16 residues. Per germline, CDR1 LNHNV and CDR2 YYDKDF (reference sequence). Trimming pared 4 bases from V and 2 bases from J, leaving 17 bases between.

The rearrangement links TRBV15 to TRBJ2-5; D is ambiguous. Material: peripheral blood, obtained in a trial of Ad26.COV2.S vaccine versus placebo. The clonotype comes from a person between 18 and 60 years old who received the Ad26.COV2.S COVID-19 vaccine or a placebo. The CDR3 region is CATSKVGGVNQETQYF. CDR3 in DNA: TGTGCCACCAGCAAAGTGGGCGGAGTAAATCAAGAGACCCAGTACTTC.